This TCR beta chain was identified during a study of T cells in localized non-small cell lung cancer. Regarding the study as a whole: Paired adjacent lung recovered a median around 60 of the top 100 tumor clones.

To note about this clone: Antigen unknown.

Method: immunoSEQ multiplex PCR; TCRdb's copy keeps in-frame clones and lacks some. The sample lists over 25,000 clones; 80% to 95% were seen once. The V gene's germline CDR1 is LNHDA and CDR2 SQIVND (reference sequence). The CDR3 runs 16 residues. The V and J ends lost 5 bases and 0 bases respectively, with 11 bases between them. This material consisted of peripheral blood, taken before any cancer treatment. This sequence joins TRBV19 and TRBJ2-6; D unclear. This TCR came from a woman aged 35-75 years with stage I lung adenocarcinoma. The CDR3 DNA reads TGTGCCAGTAGTCCCGATCTAGACTCTGGGGCCAACGTCCTGACTTTC. Amino acid sequence: CASSPDLDSGANVLTF.